This entry describes one T cell receptor beta chain. Antigen specificity is unknown. Barcoded TCR alpha and TCR beta cDNA libraries with UMIs came from 5'RACE using constant-segment primers. Via MiXCR, TCRdb re-called the 5' RACE reads, giving one row per CDR3 protein. The sample yields approximately 150,000 distinct CDR3 sequences, approximately 21% seen once. The data derive from a study of T-cell memory formation after mild COVID-19. Background on the study: Each donor largely had its own TCR clusters. Regarding the study as a whole: Among clones peaking at day 37 in the second wave, SARS-CoV-2 specificity remained unconfirmed. CD4+ bias marked clones expanding day 15 to 37, unlike balanced contracting clones.

The receptor was derived from an adult woman who had mild COVID-19 (a few samples of this study predate the infection). Cell type and time point are not known. The specimen was PBMCs or a T cell subset sorted from them (not recorded which).

CDR3 loop: CASSLVGIGAYEQYF. The CDR3, as DNA: TGTGCCAGCAGCTTAGTCGGTATAGGGGCCTACGAGCAGTACTTC. The chain recombines TRBV7-2 with TRBJ2-7, with D possibly being TRBD1 (5 bases). Trimming took off 1 base at V and 2 bases at J, with 12 bases between the two ends. There are 15 residues in the CDR3. CDR1 SGHTA and CDR2 FQGNSA come from the germline V gene.